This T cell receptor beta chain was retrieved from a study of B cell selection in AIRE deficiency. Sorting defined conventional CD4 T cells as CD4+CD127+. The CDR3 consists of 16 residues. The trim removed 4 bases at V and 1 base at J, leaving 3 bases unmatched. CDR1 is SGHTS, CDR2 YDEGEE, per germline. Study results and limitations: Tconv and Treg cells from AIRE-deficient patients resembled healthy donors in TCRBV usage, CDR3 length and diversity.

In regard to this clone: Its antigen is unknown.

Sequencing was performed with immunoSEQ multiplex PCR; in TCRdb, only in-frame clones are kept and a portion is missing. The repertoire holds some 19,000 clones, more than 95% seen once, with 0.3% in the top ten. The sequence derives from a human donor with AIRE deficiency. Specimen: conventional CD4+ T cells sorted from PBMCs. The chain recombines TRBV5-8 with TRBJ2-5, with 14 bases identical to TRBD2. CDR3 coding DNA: TGTGCCAGCAGCCCGGGACTAGCGGGGGTCCAAGAGACCCAGTACTTC. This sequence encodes CASSPGLAGVQETQYF.